These 5 T cell receptor beta chains came from one sample sequenced in a study of T-cell reconstitution after alpha-beta-depleted transplantation in children. Unique molecular identifiers tagged the TCRbeta library. TCRdb reprocessed the PCR reads via MiXCR and lists one record per CDR3 protein. This table holds a few hundred thousand distinct CDR3 sequences, roughly 7.1% found once. The sequences come from PBMCs, collected before TCRalphabeta/CD19-depleted stem cell transplant. The receptor source for this set is a boy aged 2 to 9 with acute lymphoblastic leukemia, due to receive a stem cell transplant.

This clonotype came up many times. The chain employs TRBV12-3 or TRBV12-4 and TRBJ1-5; D remains ambiguous. CDR3 length equals 13 residues. V was clipped by 3 bases and J by 6 bases, with 9 bases between them. CDR3 sequence reads: CASSLSKGQPQHF. CDR3 nucleotides: TGTGCCAGCAGTTTGTCAAAAGGTCAGCCCCAGCATTTT.

This clonotype has only a few counts. The genes are TRBV5-1 and TRBJ2-5; D ambiguous. The germline V gene encodes CDR1 SGHRS and CDR2 YFSETQ. V lost 4 bases to trimming and J lost 2 bases, with 12 bases between them. This CDR3 contains 14 residues. The CDR3 DNA follows: TGCGCCAGCAGCCTTTGGTCGATGCAAGAGACCCAGTACTTC. Amino acids: CASSLWSMQETQYF.

This clonotype occurred many times. The CDR3 DNA reads TGCGCCAGCAGCTCCCCCAGCCTGAACACTGAAGCTTTCTTT. This translates into CASSSPSLNTEAFF. This chain joins TRBV5-1 and TRBJ1-1; D unresolved. The V end lost 3 bases, the J end lost 0 bases, and 9 bases lay between the germline ends. CDR3 length equals 14 residues. Germline CDR1 SGHRS, CDR2 YFSETQ.

Ten or more counts support this clonotype. The chain recombines TRBV20-1 with TRBJ2-7; 14 nucleotides agree with TRBD2. The V gene's germline CDR1 is DFQATT and CDR2 SNEGSKA (reference sequence). The CDR3 covers 15 residues. V shed 6 bases and J 3 bases; nucleotides not matched to a gene: 7. CDR3 coding DNA: TGCAGTGCGGCGACTAGCGGGAGGGCCGTCTACGAGCAGTACTTC. It is translated as CSAATSGRAVYEQYF.

This clonotype was counted at least ten times. This chain connects TRBV7-2 to TRBJ2-7, with no clear D. CDR1 and CDR2 (germline): SGHTA, FQGNSA. Between the trimmed V and J ends, which lost 3 bases and 4 bases, there was a span of 19 bases. This CDR3 has 16 residues. The CDR3 DNA reads TGTGCCAGCAGCTTCTCATTTCCCCGCAACTCTTACGAGCAGTACTTC. It is translated as CASSFSFPRNSYEQYF.